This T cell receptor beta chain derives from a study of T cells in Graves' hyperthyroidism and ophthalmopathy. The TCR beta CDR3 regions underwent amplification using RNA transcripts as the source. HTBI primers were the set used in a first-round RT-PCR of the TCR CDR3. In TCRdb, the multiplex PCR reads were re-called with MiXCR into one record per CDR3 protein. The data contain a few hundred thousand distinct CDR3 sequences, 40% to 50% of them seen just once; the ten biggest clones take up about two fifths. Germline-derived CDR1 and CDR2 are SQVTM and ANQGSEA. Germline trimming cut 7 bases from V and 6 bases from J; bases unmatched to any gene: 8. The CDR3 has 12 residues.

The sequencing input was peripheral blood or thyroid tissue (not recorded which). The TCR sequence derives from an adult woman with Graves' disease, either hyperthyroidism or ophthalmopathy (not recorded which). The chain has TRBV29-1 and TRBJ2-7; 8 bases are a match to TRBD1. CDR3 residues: CSAATGVSEQYF. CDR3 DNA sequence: TGCAGCGCCGCGACAGGGGTGAGCGAGCAGTACTTC.